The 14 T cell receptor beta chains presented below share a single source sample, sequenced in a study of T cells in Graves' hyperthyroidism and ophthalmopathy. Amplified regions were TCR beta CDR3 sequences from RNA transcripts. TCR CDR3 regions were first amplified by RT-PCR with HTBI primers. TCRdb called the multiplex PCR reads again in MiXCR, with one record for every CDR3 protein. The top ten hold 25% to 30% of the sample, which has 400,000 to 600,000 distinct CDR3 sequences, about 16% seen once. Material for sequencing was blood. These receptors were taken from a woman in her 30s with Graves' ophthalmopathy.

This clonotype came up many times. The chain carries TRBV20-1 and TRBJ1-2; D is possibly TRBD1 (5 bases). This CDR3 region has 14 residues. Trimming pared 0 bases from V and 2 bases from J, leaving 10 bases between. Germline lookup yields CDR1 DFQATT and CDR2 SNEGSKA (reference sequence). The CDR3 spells CSARDQRGNYGYTF. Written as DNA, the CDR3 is TGCAGTGCTAGAGATCAAAGGGGAAACTATGGCTACACCTTC.

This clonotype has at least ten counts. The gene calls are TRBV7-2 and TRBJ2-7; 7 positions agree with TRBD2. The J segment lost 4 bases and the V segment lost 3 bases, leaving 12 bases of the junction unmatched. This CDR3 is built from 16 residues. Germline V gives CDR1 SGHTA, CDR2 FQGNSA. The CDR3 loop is CASSLSVASGLYEQYF. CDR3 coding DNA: TGTGCCAGCAGCTTGTCTGTGGCTAGCGGCCTGTACGAGCAGTACTTC.

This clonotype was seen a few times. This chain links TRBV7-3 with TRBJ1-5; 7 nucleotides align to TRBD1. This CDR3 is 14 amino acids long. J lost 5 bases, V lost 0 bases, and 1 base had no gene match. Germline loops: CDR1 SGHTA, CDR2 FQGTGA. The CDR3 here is CASSLTGTDQPQHF. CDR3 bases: TGTGCCAGCAGCTTAACTGGGACAGATCAGCCCCAGCATTTT.

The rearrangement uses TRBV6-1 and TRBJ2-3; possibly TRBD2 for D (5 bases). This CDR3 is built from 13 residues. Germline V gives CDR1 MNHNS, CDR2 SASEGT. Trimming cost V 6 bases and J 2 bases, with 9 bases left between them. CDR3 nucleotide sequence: TGTGCCAGCAGGGAGGTAAACACAGATACGCAGTATTTT. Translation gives CASREVNTDTQYF.

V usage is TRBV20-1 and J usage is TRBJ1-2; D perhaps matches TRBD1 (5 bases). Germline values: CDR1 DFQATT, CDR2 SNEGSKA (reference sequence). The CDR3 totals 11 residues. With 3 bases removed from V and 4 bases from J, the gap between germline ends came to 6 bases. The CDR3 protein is CSASQGYGYTF. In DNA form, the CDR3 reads TGCAGTGCTAGTCAGGGCTATGGCTACACCTTC.

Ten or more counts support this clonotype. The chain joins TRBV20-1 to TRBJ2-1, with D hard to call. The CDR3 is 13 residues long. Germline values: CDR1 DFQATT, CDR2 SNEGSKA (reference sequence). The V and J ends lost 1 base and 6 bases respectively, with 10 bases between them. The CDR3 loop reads CSARVPNFNEQFF. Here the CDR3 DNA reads TGCAGTGCTAGAGTACCGAATTTCAATGAGCAGTTCTTC.

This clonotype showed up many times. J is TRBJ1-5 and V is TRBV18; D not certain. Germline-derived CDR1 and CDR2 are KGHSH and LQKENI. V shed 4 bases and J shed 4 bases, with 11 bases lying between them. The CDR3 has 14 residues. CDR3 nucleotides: TGTGCCAGCTCACGCACAGCCAATAATCAGCCCCAGCATTTT. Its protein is CASSRTANNQPQHF.

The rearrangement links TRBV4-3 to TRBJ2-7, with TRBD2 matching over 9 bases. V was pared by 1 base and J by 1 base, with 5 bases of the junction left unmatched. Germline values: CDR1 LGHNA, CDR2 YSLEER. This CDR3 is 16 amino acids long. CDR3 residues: CASSQGVLAGSYEQYF. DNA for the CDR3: TGCGCCAGCAGCCAAGGTGTTCTAGCGGGGTCCTACGAGCAGTACTTC.

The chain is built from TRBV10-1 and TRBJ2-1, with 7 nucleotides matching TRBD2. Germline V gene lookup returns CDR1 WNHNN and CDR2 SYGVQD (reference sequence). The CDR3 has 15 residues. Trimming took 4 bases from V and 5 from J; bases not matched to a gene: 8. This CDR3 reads CASSGPGLQDNEQFF. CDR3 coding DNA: TGCGCCAGCAGTGGACCGGGACTACAAGACAATGAGCAGTTCTTC.

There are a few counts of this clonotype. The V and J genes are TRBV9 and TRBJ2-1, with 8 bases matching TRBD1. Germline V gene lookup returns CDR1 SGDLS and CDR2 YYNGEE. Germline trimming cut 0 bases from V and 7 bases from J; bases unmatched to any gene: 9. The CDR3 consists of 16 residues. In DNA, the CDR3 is TGTGCCAGCAGCGTAGCTGGGCAGGGGGCAGTAAATGAGCAGTTCTTC. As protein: CASSVAGQGAVNEQFF.

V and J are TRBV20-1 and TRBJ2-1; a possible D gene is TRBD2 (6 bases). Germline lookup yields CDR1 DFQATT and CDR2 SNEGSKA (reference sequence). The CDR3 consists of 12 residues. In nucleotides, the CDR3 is TGCTCGGAGGGCGACTCCTACAATGAGCAGTTCTTC. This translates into CSEGDSYNEQFF.

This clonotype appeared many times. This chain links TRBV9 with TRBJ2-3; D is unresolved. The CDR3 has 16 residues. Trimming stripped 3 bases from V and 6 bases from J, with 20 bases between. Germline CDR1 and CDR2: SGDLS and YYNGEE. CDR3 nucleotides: TGTGCCAGCAGCGCTCATAGTGATACCTCGTGGGATACGCAGTATTTT. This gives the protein CASSAHSDTSWDTQYF.

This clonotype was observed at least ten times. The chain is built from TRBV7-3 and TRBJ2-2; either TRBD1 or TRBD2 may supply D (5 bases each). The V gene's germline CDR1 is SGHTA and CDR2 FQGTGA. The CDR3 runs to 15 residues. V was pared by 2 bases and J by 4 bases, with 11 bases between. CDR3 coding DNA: TGTGCCAGCAGCTTAGAGGGGATACCCACCGGGGAGCTGTTTTTT. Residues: CASSLEGIPTGELFF.

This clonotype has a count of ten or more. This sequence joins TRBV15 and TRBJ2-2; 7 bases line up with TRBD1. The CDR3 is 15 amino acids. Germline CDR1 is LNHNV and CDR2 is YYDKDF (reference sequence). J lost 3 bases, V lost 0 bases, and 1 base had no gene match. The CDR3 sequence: CATSRDQGDTGELFF. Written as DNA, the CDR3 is TGTGCCACCAGCAGAGATCAGGGGGACACCGGGGAGCTGTTTTTT. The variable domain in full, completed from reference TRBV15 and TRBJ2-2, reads DAMVIQNPRYQVTQFGKPVTLSCSQTLNHNVMYWYQQKSSQAPKLLFHYYDKDFNNEADTPDNFQSRRPNTSFCFLDIRSPGLGDTAMYLCATSRDQGDTGELFFGEGSRLTVL.